The 27 T cell receptor beta chains below come from one sample, sequenced in a study of T cell responses to AZD1222 COVID-19 vaccine. TCRdb keeps only in-frame clones here, not all; method: immunoSEQ multiplex PCR. The sample lists some 110,000 clones; roughly 86% were seen once. The sample here was peripheral blood, taken 28 days after the second dose of the MenACWY control vaccine. All receptors come from an adult who received the MenACWY meningococcal vaccine as a control.

Only a few counts were recorded for this clone. The chain carries TRBV27 and TRBJ1-2; no reliable D call. Germline assignment: CDR1 MNHEY and CDR2 SMNVEV (reference sequence). This CDR3 region has 14 residues. The germline V and J ends were trimmed by 7 bases and 0 bases, with 12 bases remaining between them. In nucleotides, the CDR3 is TGTGCCAGCACCCAAATGGGTTCTAACTATGGCTACACCTTC. Translating gives CASTQMGSNYGYTF.

This clone came up a few times. The genes are TRBV27 and TRBJ1-6; D call uncertain. Trimming left V 0 bases short and J 0 bases short, with 6 bases between. The germline V gene encodes CDR1 MNHEY and CDR2 SMNVEV (reference sequence). This CDR3 comprises 16 residues. CDR3 in DNA: TGTGCCAGCAGTTTATCTAGGAGCTCCTATAATTCACCCCTCCACTTT. Its protein product is CASSLSRSSYNSPLHF.

V gene TRBV14 combines with J gene TRBJ2-7, with TRBD2 as a possible D gene (5 bases). Trimming removed 0 bases at V and 8 bases at J, with 17 bases between. Germline V gene lookup returns CDR1 SGHDN and CDR2 FVKESK. This CDR3 region has 15 residues. CDR3 nucleotide sequence: TGTGCCAGCAGCCAAGAGCCCGTCCCCTCTAGCAAGCAGTACTTC. Amino acid sequence: CASSQEPVPSSKQYF.

The table lists this clone with a few counts. This chain links TRBV27 with TRBJ1-2; 7 positions match TRBD1. V dropped 6 bases and J dropped 0; count of bases not matched to a gene: 7. Looked up from germline, CDR1 is MNHEY and CDR2 is SMNVEV (reference sequence). The CDR3 sequence is 15 residues long. The CDR3 protein is CASRRRQGSNYGYTF. CDR3 DNA: TGTGCCAGCAGGAGAAGACAGGGCTCTAACTATGGCTACACCTTC.

V is TRBV9 and J is TRBJ2-3; 13 bases are shared with TRBD2. The V and J ends lost 0 bases and 12 bases, in that order; junction bases with no gene match: 4. CDR3 length equals 14 residues. CDR1 is SGDLS, CDR2 YYNGEE, per germline. The CDR3 nucleotides are TGTGCCAGCAGCGTAGTGGGACTAGCGGGAAGACAGTATTTT. Protein product: CASSVVGLAGRQYF.

This chain links TRBV27 with TRBJ2-7, with 7 bases identical to TRBD1. Germline V gene lookup returns CDR1 MNHEY and CDR2 SMNVEV (reference sequence). The CDR3 has 14 residues. Unmatched junction bases numbered 10, after V lost 4 bases and J lost 7 bases. This CDR3 is CASSSRDRTLEQYF. In DNA, the CDR3 is TGTGCCAGCAGTTCACGGGACAGAACCTTGGAGCAGTACTTC.

This clone came up once. The chain links TRBV19 to TRBJ1-5, with D possibly being TRBD1 (6 bases). The ends were cut back, 3 bases at V and 2 bases at J, with 14 bases in the middle. The germline CDR1 and CDR2 sequences are LNHDA and SQIVND (reference sequence). This CDR3 has 16 residues. The DNA for the CDR3 is TGTGCCAGTAGTATTAGTACAGGGACCGGCAATCAGCCCCAGCATTTT. Translating it yields CASSISTGTGNQPQHF.

The V call is TRBV28, the J call TRBJ1-4; 9 bases align to TRBD1. CDR3 length: 16 residues. Trimming at V came to 5 bases and at J to 1 base, leaving 5 bases not matched to a gene. In germline, CDR1 is MDHEN, CDR2 SYDVKM. CDR3 nucleotide sequence: TGTGCCAGCAGTCGGACAGGGGAGGTAACTAATGAAAAACTGTTTTTT. Its translation: CASSRTGEVTNEKLFF.

V and J are TRBV4-2 and TRBJ2-5; D ambiguous. The length of the CDR3 is 13 residues. The V gene's germline CDR1 is LGHNA and CDR2 YNFKEQ. Trimming left V 0 bases short and J 5 bases short, with 7 bases between. CDR3 loop: CASSQDALETQYF. CDR3 DNA sequence: TGTGCCAGCAGCCAAGATGCGTTGGAGACCCAGTACTTC.

The chain combines TRBV20-1 with TRBJ1-5; D is uncertain. Trimming cost V 3 bases and J 5 bases, with 8 bases left between them. This CDR3 is built from 12 residues. Germline V gene data show CDR1 as DFQATT and CDR2 as SNEGSKA (reference sequence). CDR3 sequence (DNA): TGCAGTGCTAGTCTCGGGGATCAGCCCCAGCATTTT. The encoded protein is CSASLGDQPQHF.

This clone was recorded only once. The genes are TRBV2 and TRBJ2-3; D may correspond to TRBD1 or TRBD2 (6 bases each). The CDR3 is 15 amino acids. The V gene's germline CDR1 is SNHLY and CDR2 FYNNEI. V was shortened by 6 bases and J by 4 bases, with 17 bases between the two germline ends. The CDR3 reads CASSRGTGGPDTQYF. As DNA, the CDR3 is TGTGCCAGCAGCCGGGGGACCGGGGGCCCAGATACGCAGTATTTT.

Only one count was recorded for this clone. The chain recombines TRBV5-5 with TRBJ1-4; the D is unclear. CDR3 size: 13 residues. The germline V gene has CDR1 SGHKS and CDR2 YYEKEE (reference sequence). The germline V and J ends were trimmed by 1 base and 5 bases, with 6 bases remaining between them. The CDR3 DNA reads as TGTGCCAGCAGCTTGAGCTGGAATGAAAAACTGTTTTTT. Residues: CASSLSWNEKLFF.

J is TRBJ2-7 and V is TRBV11-1; 8 bases match TRBD1. The germline gives CDR1 SGHAT, CDR2 FQDESV (reference sequence). This CDR3 contains 14 residues. With 3 bases clipped from V and 6 bases from J, the junction kept 7 bases outside the gene matches. In DNA, the CDR3 is TGTGCCAGCAGCTTTTCCCAGGGGGCGATCGAGCAGTACTTC. Protein: CASSFSQGAIEQYF.

The V gene is TRBV2, the J gene TRBJ1-5, with 9 bases matching TRBD1. Germline CDR1 is SNHLY and CDR2 is FYNNEI. V dropped 7 bases and J dropped 4; count of bases not matched to a gene: 14. CDR3 length: 17 residues. CDR3 sequence reads: CASTMTGTGSQNQPQHF. DNA for the CDR3: TGTGCCAGCACCATGACAGGGACAGGGTCGCAGAATCAGCCCCAGCATTTT.

V is TRBV3-1 (or the pseudogene TRBV3-2) and J is TRBJ2-1; no reliable D call. Germline V gene sequence: CDR1 LGHDT, CDR2 YNNKEL (reference sequence). The CDR3 sequence is 12 residues long. V gave up 5 bases and J gave up 9 bases, with 11 bases separating them. The CDR3 sequence: CASSDNEVEQFF. Written as DNA, the CDR3 is TGTGCCAGCAGCGACAACGAGGTTGAGCAGTTCTTC.

This chain joins TRBV27 and TRBJ2-2, with D tentatively TRBD2 (6 bases). Germline-derived CDR1 and CDR2 are MNHEY and SMNVEV (reference sequence). The CDR3 is made up of 16 amino acids. Trimming left V 4 bases short and J 3 bases short, with 15 bases between. DNA for the CDR3: TGTGCCAGCAGTTATTTTGCAGGGACTTACACCGGGGAGCTGTTTTTT. Translation gives CASSYFAGTYTGELFF.

This clone was counted a few times. The chain links TRBV19 to TRBJ2-4; maybe TRBD1 (6 bases). V was clipped by 3 bases and J by 0 bases, with 15 bases between them. Germline CDR1 reads LNHDA; CDR2 reads SQIVND (reference sequence). The CDR3 sequence is 17 residues long. The CDR3 DNA sequence: TGTGCCAGTAGTATTCGCCGGACAGCTCTAGCCAAAAACATTCAGTACTTC. Encoded protein: CASSIRRTALAKNIQYF.

The J gene is TRBJ2-2, the V gene TRBV5-1; TRBD1 agrees at 7 bases. The trim removed 7 bases at V and 1 base at J, leaving 7 bases unmatched. The germline V gene has CDR1 SGHRS and CDR2 YFSETQ. This CDR3 comprises 15 residues. The CDR3 here is CASQTGQRNTGELFF. For the CDR3, the DNA is TGCGCCAGCCAAACGGGACAGAGGAACACCGGGGAGCTGTTTTTT.

V gene TRBV4-2 combines with J gene TRBJ2-3; D might be TRBD2 (5 bases). In germline, CDR1 is LGHNA, CDR2 YNFKEQ. This CDR3 comprises 13 residues. V lost 3 bases to trimming and J lost 7 bases, with 11 bases between them. CDR3 in DNA: TGTGCCAGCAGCCAGGACTTTACCAATACGCAGTATTTT. It translates to CASSQDFTNTQYF.

The chain recombines TRBV12-3 or TRBV12-4 with TRBJ1-2, with D tentatively TRBD1 (5 bases). The CDR3 runs 12 residues. V was cut by 5 bases and J by 4 bases, with 8 bases left in between. Here the CDR3 reads CASSGDSYGYTF. CDR3 DNA: TGTGCCAGCAGTGGAGACAGCTATGGCTACACCTTC.

The chain employs TRBV27 and TRBJ2-7, with D unresolved. CDR3 length: 13 amino acids. Trimming cost V 5 bases and J 4 bases, with 12 bases left between them. The V gene's germline CDR1 is MNHEY and CDR2 SMNVEV (reference sequence). Here the CDR3 DNA reads TGTGCCAGCAGTCTGCGAACAGCATACGAGCAGTACTTC. This encodes CASSLRTAYEQYF.

V is TRBV28 and J is TRBJ2-1; D is ambiguous. Trimming removed 3 bases from V and 1 base from J, with 7 bases in between. Looked up from germline, CDR1 is MDHEN and CDR2 is SYDVKM. This CDR3 contains 14 residues. The CDR3 nucleotides read TGTGCCAGCAGTTTTGCCGGGTCCTACAATGAGCAGTTCTTC. Encoded protein: CASSFAGSYNEQFF.

The chain recombines TRBV27 with TRBJ2-3; 8 nucleotides line up with TRBD1. Trimming removed 2 bases from V and 4 bases from J; junction bases left unmatched: 2. CDR3 size: 14 residues. CDR1 and CDR2 from the germline V gene are MNHEY and SMNVEV (reference sequence). The CDR3 here is CASSLETGADTQYF. The CDR3 nucleotides read TGTGCCAGCAGTTTAGAGACAGGGGCAGATACGCAGTATTTT.

This chain uses TRBV19 with TRBJ2-6, with 7 bases that match TRBD1. Germline V gives CDR1 LNHDA, CDR2 SQIVND (reference sequence). This CDR3 spans 16 amino acids. V lost 3 bases and J lost 0; bases outside the gene matches: 2. The CDR3 loop reads CASSIGTASGANVLTF. The CDR3 nucleotides are TGTGCCAGTAGTATCGGGACAGCCTCTGGGGCCAACGTCCTGACTTTC.

This clone was counted once. V gene TRBV6-5 combines with J gene TRBJ2-1; no clear D gene. V lost 6 bases and J lost 7, with 10 bases in between. Germline V gene sequence: CDR1 MNHEY, CDR2 SVGAGI. The CDR3 has 12 residues. The CDR3 protein is CASSLYRNEQFF. CDR3 nucleotide sequence: TGTGCCAGCAGCCTATATCGGAATGAGCAGTTCTTC.

The V gene is TRBV28, the J gene TRBJ1-6, with TRBD1 matching 9 bases. The CDR3 length is 15 residues. In germline, CDR1 is MDHEN, CDR2 SYDVKM. V trimming: 4 bases; J trimming: 7 bases; junction bases outside the gene matches: 5. CDR3 in amino acids: CASSSGTGRNSPLHF. The CDR3, as DNA: TGTGCCAGCAGTTCAGGGACAGGGCGAAATTCACCCCTCCACTTT.

CDR3: CASSLVGTGLTYEQYF. In nucleotides, the CDR3 is TGTGCCAGCAGCTTAGTGGGGACAGGATTAACCTACGAGCAGTACTTC. The chain has TRBV7-2 and TRBJ2-7; 8 nucleotides line up with TRBD1. Per the germline V gene, CDR1 is SGHTA and CDR2 is FQGNSA. V lost 1 base and J lost 2; bases outside the gene matches: 7. The CDR3 loop spans 16 amino acids.